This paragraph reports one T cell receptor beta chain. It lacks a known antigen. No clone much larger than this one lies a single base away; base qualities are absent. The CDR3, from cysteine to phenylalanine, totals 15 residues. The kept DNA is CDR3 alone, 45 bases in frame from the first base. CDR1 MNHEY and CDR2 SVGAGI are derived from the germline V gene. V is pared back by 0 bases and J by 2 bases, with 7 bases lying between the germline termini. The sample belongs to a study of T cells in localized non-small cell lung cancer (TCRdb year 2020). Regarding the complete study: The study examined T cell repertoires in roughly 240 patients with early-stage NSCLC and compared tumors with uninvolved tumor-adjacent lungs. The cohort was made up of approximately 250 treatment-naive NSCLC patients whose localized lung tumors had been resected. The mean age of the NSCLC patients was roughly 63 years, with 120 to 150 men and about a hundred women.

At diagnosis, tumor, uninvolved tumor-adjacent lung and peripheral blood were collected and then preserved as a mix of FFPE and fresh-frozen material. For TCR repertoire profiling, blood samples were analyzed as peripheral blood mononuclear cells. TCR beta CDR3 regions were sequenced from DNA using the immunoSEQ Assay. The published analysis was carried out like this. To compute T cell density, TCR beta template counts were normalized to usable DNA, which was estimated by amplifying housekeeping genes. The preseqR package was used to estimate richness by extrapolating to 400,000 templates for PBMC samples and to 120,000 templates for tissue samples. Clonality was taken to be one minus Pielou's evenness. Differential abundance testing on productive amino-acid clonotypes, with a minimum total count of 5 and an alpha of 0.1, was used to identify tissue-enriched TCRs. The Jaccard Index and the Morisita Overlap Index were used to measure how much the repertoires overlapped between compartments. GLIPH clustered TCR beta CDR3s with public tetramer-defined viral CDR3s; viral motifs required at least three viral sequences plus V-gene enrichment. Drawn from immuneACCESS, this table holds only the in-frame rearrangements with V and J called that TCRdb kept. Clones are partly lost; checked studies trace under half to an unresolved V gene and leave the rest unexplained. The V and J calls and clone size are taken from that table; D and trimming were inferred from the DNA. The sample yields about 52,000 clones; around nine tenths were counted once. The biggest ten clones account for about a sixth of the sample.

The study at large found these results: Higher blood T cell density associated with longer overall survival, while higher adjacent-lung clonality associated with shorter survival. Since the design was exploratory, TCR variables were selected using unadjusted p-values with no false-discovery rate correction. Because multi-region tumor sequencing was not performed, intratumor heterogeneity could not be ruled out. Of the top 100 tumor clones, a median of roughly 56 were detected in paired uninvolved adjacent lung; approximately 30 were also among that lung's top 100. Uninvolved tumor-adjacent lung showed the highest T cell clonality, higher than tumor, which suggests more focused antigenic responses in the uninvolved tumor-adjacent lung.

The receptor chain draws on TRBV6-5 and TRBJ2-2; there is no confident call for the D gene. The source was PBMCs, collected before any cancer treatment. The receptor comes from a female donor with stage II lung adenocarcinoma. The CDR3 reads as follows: CASSYSLYNTGELFF. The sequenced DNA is TGTGCCAGCAGTTACTCGCTGTATAACACCGGGGAGCTGTTTTTT.